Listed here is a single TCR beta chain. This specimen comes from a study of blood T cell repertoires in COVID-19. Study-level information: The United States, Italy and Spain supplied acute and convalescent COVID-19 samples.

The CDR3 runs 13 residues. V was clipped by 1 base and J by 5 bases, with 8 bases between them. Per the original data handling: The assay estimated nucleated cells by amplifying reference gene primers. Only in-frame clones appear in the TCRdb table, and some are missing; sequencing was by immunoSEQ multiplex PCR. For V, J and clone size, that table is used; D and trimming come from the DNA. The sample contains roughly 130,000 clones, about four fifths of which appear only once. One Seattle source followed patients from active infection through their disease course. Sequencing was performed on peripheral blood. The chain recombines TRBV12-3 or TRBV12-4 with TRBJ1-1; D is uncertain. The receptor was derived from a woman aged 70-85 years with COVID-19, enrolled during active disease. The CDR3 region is CASSLGERTEAFF. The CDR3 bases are TGTGCCAGCAGTTTAGGGGAGCGGACTGAAGCTTTCTTT.